Each of the 21 T cell receptor beta chains below was sequenced from the same sample in a study of blood T cell repertoires in COVID-19. Here immunoSEQ multiplex PCR was the method, and the copy in TCRdb shows in-frame clones only, minus some. The sample includes 75,000 to 90,000 clones, 75% to 85% seen only once; the top ten take around 13%. The sequenced sample was peripheral blood. These receptor sequences come from a middle-aged woman with active or convalescent COVID-19.

The J gene is TRBJ1-3, the V gene TRBV11-2; no clear D. This CDR3 is built from 14 residues. Trimming took 3 bases from V and 0 from J, leaving 6 bases between them. Germline lookup yields CDR1 SGHAT and CDR2 FQNNGV. Here the CDR3 DNA reads TGTGCCAGCAGCTTGCCCGGCTCTGGAAACACCATATATTTT. Translated, it gives CASSLPGSGNTIYF.

The V gene is TRBV2, the J gene TRBJ2-3, with D tentatively TRBD2 (6 bases). Germline lookup yields CDR1 SNHLY and CDR2 FYNNEI. Trimming shortened V by 4 bases and J by 2 bases, and 7 bases separated the two germline ends. CDR3 size: 13 residues. CDR3 sequence reads: CASSGDFTDTQYF. For the CDR3, the DNA is TGTGCCAGCAGTGGGGACTTCACAGATACGCAGTATTTT.

V gene TRBV29-1 combines with J gene TRBJ2-7; D remains ambiguous. V was cut by 4 bases and J by 6 bases, with 16 bases left in between. This CDR3 spans 13 amino acids. The germline gives CDR1 SQVTM, CDR2 ANQGSEA. The CDR3 DNA is TGCAGCGTTGTTGCGGCCAAGGCACGCGAGCAGTACTTC. It translates to CSVVAAKAREQYF.

This clone came up once. The J gene is TRBJ2-3, the V gene TRBV11-3; TRBD2 matches 8 bases. CDR1 SGHNT and CDR2 YENEEA come from the germline V gene. The junction had 10 bases not matched to a gene; V was cut back by 8 bases and J by 3 bases. This CDR3 has 15 amino acids. The CDR3 sequence is CASAKSGSGTDTQYF. The CDR3 DNA reads as TGTGCCAGCGCTAAAAGCGGGAGTGGGACAGATACGCAGTATTTT.

The chain has TRBV6-6 and TRBJ2-2, with TRBD2 matching 7 bases. Germline trimming cut 7 bases from V and 7 bases from J; bases unmatched to any gene: 12. This CDR3 comprises 15 residues. Germline assignment: CDR1 MNHNY and CDR2 SVGAGI (reference sequence). Here the CDR3 DNA reads TGTGCCAGCATTCCCACTGGGACTATCAGCGGGGAGCTGTTTTTT. Encoded protein: CASIPTGTISGELFF.

The V and J genes are TRBV7-2 and TRBJ1-2, with 8 bases aligning to TRBD1. CDR1 is SGHTA, CDR2 FQGNSA, per germline. The J segment lost 4 bases and the V segment lost 0 bases, leaving 4 bases of the junction unmatched. The CDR3 is 15 residues long. DNA of the CDR3: TGTGCCAGCAGCTTAGCTCCGGGACAGGCCTATGGCTACACCTTC. It codes for CASSLAPGQAYGYTF.

This CDR3 is CASSPGQSPRETQYF. In DNA form, the CDR3 reads TGTGCCAGTAGCCCGGGACAGTCCCCTCGGGAGACCCAGTACTTC. The rearrangement links TRBV19 to TRBJ2-5, with TRBD1 matching over 7 bases. Germline loops: CDR1 LNHDA, CDR2 SQIVND (reference sequence). The V gene end was trimmed by 6 bases and the J gene end by 5 bases; junction bases not matched to a gene: 12. The CDR3 extends over 15 amino acids.

There are a few counts of this clone. The V gene is TRBV7-3, the J gene TRBJ2-3; tentatively, D is TRBD2 (5 bases). The germline V and J ends were trimmed by 5 bases and 5 bases, with 17 bases remaining between them. CDR3 length: 15 residues. Germline-derived CDR1 and CDR2 are SGHTA and FQGTGA. CDR3 nucleotide sequence: TGTGCCAGCAGCCCGTCGGGGAGCGTAGTAGATACGCAGTATTTT. Its translation: CASSPSGSVVDTQYF.

This clone was found once. The chain links TRBV6-5 to TRBJ2-7; the match to TRBD2 covers 7 bases. Germline CDR1 is MNHEY and CDR2 is SVGAGI. With V trimmed by 5 bases and J by 6 bases, 10 bases remained unmatched. The CDR3 has 14 amino acids. CDR3 sequence reads: CASSPVGGATEQYF. CDR3 DNA: TGTGCCAGCAGTCCGGTGGGAGGGGCAACCGAGCAGTACTTC.

The chain recombines TRBV21-1 with TRBJ2-1; TRBD2, the table's D call, was not compared with the DNA. TRBV21-1 is a pseudogene locus. The CDR3 covers 13 residues. The CDR3 DNA follows: TGTGCCAGTACCCCCGGGACCTACAATGAGCAGTTCTTC. This encodes CASTPGTYNEQFF.

The V gene is TRBV6-2 or TRBV6-3, the J gene TRBJ2-1; 9 positions agree with TRBD2. The germline V gene encodes CDR1 MNHEY and CDR2 SVGEGT. CDR3 length: 15 amino acids. V was pared by 1 base and J by 5 bases, with 3 bases of the junction left unmatched. CDR3 nucleotide sequence: TGTGCCAGCAGTTACTATAGCGGGGGAAACAATGAGCAGTTCTTC. Protein sequence: CASSYYSGGNNEQFF.

V usage is TRBV28 and J usage is TRBJ2-7, with 12 bases aligning to TRBD1. J lost 7 bases, V lost 6 bases, and 7 bases had no gene match. The CDR3 loop spans 14 amino acids. Germline V gene data show CDR1 as MDHEN and CDR2 as SYDVKM. The CDR3 is CASSPGQGAREQYF. The CDR3 DNA is TGTGCCAGCAGCCCGGGACAGGGGGCGCGGGAGCAGTACTTC. Complete variable domain (other parts from reference TRBV28 and TRBJ2-7): DVKVTQSSRYLVKRTGEKVFLECVQDMDHENMFWYRQDPGLGLRLIYFSYDVKMKEKGDIPEGYSVSREKKERFSLILESASTNQTSMYLCASSPGQGAREQYFGPGTRLTVT.

V and J are TRBV5-1 and TRBJ1-2, with D maybe TRBD1 (6 bases). Per the germline V gene, CDR1 is SGHRS and CDR2 is YFSETQ. The CDR3 length is 16 residues. Trimming removed 0 bases at V and 2 bases at J, with 14 bases between. The CDR3 nucleotides are TGCGCCAGCAGCTTGGCCCGGGGGGCGGCCAACTATGGCTACACCTTC. Its translation is CASSLARGAANYGYTF.

The chain uses TRBV27 and TRBJ2-2; possible D gene TRBD1, 5 bases. Germline lookup yields CDR1 MNHEY and CDR2 SMNVEV (reference sequence). CDR3 length: 15 amino acids. The germline V and J ends were trimmed by 3 bases and 4 bases, with 12 bases remaining between them. CDR3 sequence: CASSFTGLATGELFF. The DNA of the CDR3 is TGTGCCAGCAGTTTTACAGGTTTGGCCACCGGGGAGCTGTTTTTT.

The chain combines TRBV7-9 with TRBJ2-5, with a weak D call TRBD2 (7 bases). Per the germline V gene, CDR1 is SEHNR and CDR2 is FQNEAQ (reference sequence). Trimming stripped 5 bases from V and 2 bases from J, with 18 bases between. The CDR3 totals 16 residues. CDR3 residues: CASSPRGGSGQETQYF. CDR3 DNA: TGTGCCAGCAGCCCAAGGGGGGGTAGCGGGCAAGAGACCCAGTACTTC.

This clone was picked up a small number of times. This chain connects TRBV4-3 to TRBJ1-4; the match to TRBD1 covers 8 bases. Trimming took 0 bases from V and 5 from J; bases not matched to a gene: 11. The CDR3 is made up of 18 amino acids. Germline CDR1 LGHNA, CDR2 YSLEER. CDR3 nucleotides: TGCGCCAGCAGCCAAGAGGGATATAGGACAGGGAACAATGAAAAACTGTTTTTT. Residues: CASSQEGYRTGNNEKLFF.

The chain has TRBV6-2 or TRBV6-3 and TRBJ2-5; weak D call: TRBD2 (5 bases). V was clipped by 4 bases and J by 4 bases, with 16 bases between them. CDR1 and CDR2 from the germline V gene are MNHEY and SVGEGT. The CDR3 has 15 amino acids. This CDR3 reads CASSSLMGSAETQYF. CDR3 bases: TGTGCCAGCAGTTCCCTCATGGGGAGTGCAGAGACCCAGTACTTC.

The chain carries TRBV24-1 and TRBJ1-1; D unresolved. This CDR3 region has 13 residues. Between the trimmed V and J ends, which lost 6 bases and 1 base, there was a span of 8 bases. Germline CDR1 and CDR2: KGHDR and SFDVKD. CDR3 in DNA: TGTGCCACCAGTTCCGGGAAGAACACTGAAGCTTTCTTT. It is translated as CATSSGKNTEAFF.

V gene TRBV7-2 combines with J gene TRBJ2-3; 8 nucleotides line up with TRBD2. Germline CDR1 is SGHTA and CDR2 is FQGNSA. This CDR3 is built from 16 residues. J lost 6 bases, V lost 1 base, and 9 bases had no gene match. CDR3 sequence reads: CASSLGSAGAGDTQYF. The CDR3 DNA reads TGTGCCAGCAGCTTAGGGTCAGCGGGGGCGGGTGATACGCAGTATTTT.

The genes are TRBV11-3 and TRBJ2-7; 9 positions match TRBD2. The CDR3 length is 15 residues. Germline V gene sequence: CDR1 SGHNT, CDR2 YENEEA. Trimming at V came to 2 bases and at J to 2 bases, leaving 4 bases not matched to a gene. CDR3 nucleotides: TGTGCCAGCAGCTTAACGTCTAGCGGGACCTACGAGCAGTACTTC. The encoded protein is CASSLTSSGTYEQYF.

The chain uses TRBV18 and TRBJ2-7, with 10 bases that match TRBD2. The CDR3 length is 14 residues. Germline-derived CDR1 and CDR2 are KGHSH and LQKENI. Trimming took 8 bases from V and 5 from J; bases not matched to a gene: 9. CDR3 nucleotides: TGTGCCAGCGGAGAAGCGGGAGGGAGAAACGAGCAGTACTTC. It yields the protein CASGEAGGRNEQYF.